This T cell receptor (beta chain) was identified in a study of T cells in localized non-small cell lung cancer. About this clone itself: Its cognate antigen is unknown.

The method was immunoSEQ multiplex PCR; TCRdb's version includes in-frame clones alone and lacks a portion of them. The table shows 30,000 to 40,000 clones, with approximately 80% occurring only once. Findings of the study overall: Heterogeneity remains possible because sequencing was limited to only one tumor region. Among the top 100 tumor clones, a median 57 appeared in adjacent lung. The study found T cell clonality highest in uninvolved adjacent lung, above tumor.

Losses at the gene ends were 4 bases for V and 7 bases for J; bases not matched to a gene: 6. Germline V gene lookup returns CDR1 SQVTM and CDR2 ANQGSEA. CDR3 size: 12 residues. This sequence was found in a male donor aged 60 or over with stage II squamous cell lung carcinoma. The sequencing here drew on peripheral blood, taken before any cancer treatment. The chain has TRBV29-1 and TRBJ2-7; 8 bases line up with TRBD1. This CDR3 reads CSVGQGTGEQYF. DNA of the CDR3: TGCAGCGTTGGACAGGGGACGGGGGAGCAGTACTTC.